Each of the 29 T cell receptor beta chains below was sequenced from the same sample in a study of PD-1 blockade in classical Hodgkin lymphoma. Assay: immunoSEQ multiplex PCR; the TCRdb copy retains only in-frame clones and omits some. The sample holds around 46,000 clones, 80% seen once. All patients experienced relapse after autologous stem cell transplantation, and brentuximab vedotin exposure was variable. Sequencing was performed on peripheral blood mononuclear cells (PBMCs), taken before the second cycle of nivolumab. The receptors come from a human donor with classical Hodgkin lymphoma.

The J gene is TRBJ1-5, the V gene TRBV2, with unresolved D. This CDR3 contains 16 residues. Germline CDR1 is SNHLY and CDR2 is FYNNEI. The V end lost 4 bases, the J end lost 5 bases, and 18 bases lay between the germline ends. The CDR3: CASSAPSTSEDQPQHF. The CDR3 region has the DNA TGTGCCAGCAGTGCCCCCAGTACCTCTGAGGATCAGCCCCAGCATTTT.

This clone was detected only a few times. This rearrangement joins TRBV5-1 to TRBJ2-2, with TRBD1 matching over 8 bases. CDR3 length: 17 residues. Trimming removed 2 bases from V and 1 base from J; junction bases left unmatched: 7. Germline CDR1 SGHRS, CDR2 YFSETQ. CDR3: CASSLNGQGRNTGELFF. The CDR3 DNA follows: TGCGCCAGCAGCTTAAACGGACAGGGCAGGAACACCGGGGAGCTGTTTTTT.

This CDR3 is CASSDPTSGEQFF. The CDR3 bases are TGTGCCAGCAGCGACCCTACTAGCGGTGAGCAGTTCTTC. The gene calls are TRBV9 and TRBJ2-1; 8 bases align to TRBD2. J was trimmed by 9 bases and V by 3 bases; bases with no gene match: 5. The CDR3 extends over 13 amino acids. Germline CDR1 and CDR2: SGDLS and YYNGEE.

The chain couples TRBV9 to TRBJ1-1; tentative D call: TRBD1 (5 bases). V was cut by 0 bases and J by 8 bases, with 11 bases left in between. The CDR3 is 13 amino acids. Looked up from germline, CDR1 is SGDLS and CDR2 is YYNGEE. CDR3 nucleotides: TGTGCCAGCAGCGTAGACGGGGCGGGCGAAGCTTTCTTT. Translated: CASSVDGAGEAFF.

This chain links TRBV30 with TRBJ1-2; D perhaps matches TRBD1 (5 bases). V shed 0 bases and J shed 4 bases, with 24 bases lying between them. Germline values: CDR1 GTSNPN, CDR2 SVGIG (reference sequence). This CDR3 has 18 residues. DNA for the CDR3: TGTGCCTGGAGTGTACAGTTTCGAGACGGCAGGGCGTTCTATGGCTACACCTTC. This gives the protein CAWSVQFRDGRAFYGYTF.

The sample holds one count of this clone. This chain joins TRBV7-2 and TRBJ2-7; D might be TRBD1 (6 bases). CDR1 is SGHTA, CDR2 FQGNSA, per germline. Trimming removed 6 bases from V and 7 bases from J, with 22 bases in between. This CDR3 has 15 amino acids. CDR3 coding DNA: TGTGCCAGCAGTCGCCATTGGGGGCTCTCGGGAGAGCAGTACTTC. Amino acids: CASSRHWGLSGEQYF.

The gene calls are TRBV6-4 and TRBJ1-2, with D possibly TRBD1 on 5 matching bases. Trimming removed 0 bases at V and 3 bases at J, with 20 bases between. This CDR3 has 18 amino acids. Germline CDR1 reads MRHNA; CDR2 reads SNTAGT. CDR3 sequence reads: CASSDSYDSRAHYYGYTF. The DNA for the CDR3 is TGTGCCAGCAGTGACTCTTACGACAGCCGTGCGCACTACTATGGCTACACCTTC.

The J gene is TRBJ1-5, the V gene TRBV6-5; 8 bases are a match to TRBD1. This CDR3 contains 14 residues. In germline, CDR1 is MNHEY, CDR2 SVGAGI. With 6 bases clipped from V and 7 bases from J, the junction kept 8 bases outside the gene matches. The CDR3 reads CASSGRGLGQPQHF. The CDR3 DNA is TGTGCCAGCAGCGGCAGGGGGCTGGGGCAGCCCCAGCATTTT.

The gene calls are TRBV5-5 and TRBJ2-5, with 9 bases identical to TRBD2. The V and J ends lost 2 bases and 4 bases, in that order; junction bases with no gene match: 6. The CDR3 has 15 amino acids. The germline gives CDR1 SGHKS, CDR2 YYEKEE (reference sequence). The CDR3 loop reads CASSLDVSGGETQYF. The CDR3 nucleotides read TGTGCCAGCAGCTTAGATGTTAGCGGGGGAGAGACCCAGTACTTC. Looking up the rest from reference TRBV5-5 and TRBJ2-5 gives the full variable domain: DAGVTQSPTHLIKTRGQQVTLRCSPISGHKSVSWYQQVLGQGPQFIFQYYEKEERGRGNFPDRFSARQFPNYSSELNVNALLLGDSALYLCASSLDVSGGETQYFGPGTRLLVL.

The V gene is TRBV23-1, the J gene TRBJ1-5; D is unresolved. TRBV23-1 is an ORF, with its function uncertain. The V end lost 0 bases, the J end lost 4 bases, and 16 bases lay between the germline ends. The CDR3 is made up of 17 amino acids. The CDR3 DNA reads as TGCGCCAGCAGTCAATCCGTGGTGGGCTTAGGGAATCAGCCCCAGCATTTT. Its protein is CASSQSVVGLGNQPQHF.

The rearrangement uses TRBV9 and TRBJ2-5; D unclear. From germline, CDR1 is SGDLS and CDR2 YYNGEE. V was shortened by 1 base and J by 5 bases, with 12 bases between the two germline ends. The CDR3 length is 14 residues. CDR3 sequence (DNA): TGTGCCAGCAGCGTAAGGTCCTACACGGAGACCCAGTACTTC. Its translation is CASSVRSYTETQYF.

The CDR3 nucleotides are TGTGCCAGCAGCAAAGAGGCAGAGCGGGGGAGCTCCTACGAGCAGTACTTC. Protein: CASSKEAERGSSYEQYF. The chain carries TRBV21-1 and TRBJ2-7; TRBD2 is taken as the D call from the table, unchecked against the DNA. TRBV21-1 has pseudogene status. This CDR3 is built from 17 residues.

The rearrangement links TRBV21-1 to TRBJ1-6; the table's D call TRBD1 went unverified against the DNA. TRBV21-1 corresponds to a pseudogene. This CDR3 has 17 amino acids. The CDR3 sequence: CASRIQGSSSYNSPLHF. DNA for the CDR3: TGTGCCAGCAGGATTCAGGGCAGCAGCTCCTATAATTCACCCCTCCACTTT.

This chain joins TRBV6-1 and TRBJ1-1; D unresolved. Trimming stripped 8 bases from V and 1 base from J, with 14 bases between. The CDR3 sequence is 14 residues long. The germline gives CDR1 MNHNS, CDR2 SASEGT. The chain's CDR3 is CASLSRTGNTEAFF. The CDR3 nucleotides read TGTGCCAGCTTATCTCGGACGGGGAACACTGAAGCTTTCTTT.

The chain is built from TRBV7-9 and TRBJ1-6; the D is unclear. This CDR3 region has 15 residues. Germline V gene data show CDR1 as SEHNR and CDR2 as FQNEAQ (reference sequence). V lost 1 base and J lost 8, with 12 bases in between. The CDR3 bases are TGTGCCAGCAGCTTAGAGTCGGGGAGGGATTCACCCCTCCACTTT. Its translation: CASSLESGRDSPLHF.

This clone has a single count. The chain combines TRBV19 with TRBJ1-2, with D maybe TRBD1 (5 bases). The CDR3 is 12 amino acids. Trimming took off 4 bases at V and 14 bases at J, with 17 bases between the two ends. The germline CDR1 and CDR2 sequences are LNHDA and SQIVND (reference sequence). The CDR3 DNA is TGTGCCAGTAGTACGTCCCCCGGGGCGGGTACCTTC. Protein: CASSTSPGAGTF.

CDR3 region: CASSSKGTGAYEQYF. CDR3 DNA sequence: TGTGCCAGCAGCTCGAAAGGGACAGGGGCCTACGAGCAGTACTTC. The V gene is TRBV11-3, the J gene TRBJ2-7, with 10 bases lining up with TRBD1. CDR3 length equals 15 residues. CDR1 and CDR2 from the germline V gene are SGHNT and YENEEA. The ends lost 4 bases at V and 2 bases at J; junction bases unmatched: 5. Drawing the rest from reference TRBV11-3 and TRBJ2-7, the complete variable domain is EAGVVQSPRYKIIEKKQPVAFWCNPISGHNTLYWYLQNLGQGPELLIRYENEEAVDDSQLPKDRFSAERLKGVDSTLKIQPAELGDSAVYLCASSSKGTGAYEQYFGPGTRLTVT.

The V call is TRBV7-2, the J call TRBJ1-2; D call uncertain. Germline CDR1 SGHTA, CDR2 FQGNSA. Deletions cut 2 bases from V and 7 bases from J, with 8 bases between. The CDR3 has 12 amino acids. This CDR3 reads CASSLPQVGYTF. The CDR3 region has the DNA TGTGCCAGCAGCTTACCCCAGGTTGGCTACACCTTC.

CDR3 DNA: TGTGCCAGCAGCTTAATGGACCAGGCCAAAAACATTCAGTACTTC. Its translation is CASSLMDQAKNIQYF. V usage is TRBV13 and J usage is TRBJ2-4, with no clear D. V lost 2 bases and J lost 1, with 9 bases in between. The germline V gene encodes CDR1 PRHDT and CDR2 FYEKMQ (reference sequence). This CDR3 has 15 amino acids. Combining the CDR3 with reference TRBV13 and TRBJ2-4 gives the whole variable domain AAGVIQSPRHLIKEKRETATLKCYPIPRHDTVYWYQQGPGQDPQFLISFYEKMQSDKGSIPDRFSAQQFSDYHSELNMSSLELGDSALYFCASSLMDQAKNIQYFGAGTRLSVL.

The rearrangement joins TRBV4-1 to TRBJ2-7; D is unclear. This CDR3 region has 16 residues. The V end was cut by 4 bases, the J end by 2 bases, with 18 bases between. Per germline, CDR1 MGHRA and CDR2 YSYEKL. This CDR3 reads CASSPLGLVTAYEQYF. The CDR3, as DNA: TGCGCCAGCAGCCCCCTAGGCCTGGTCACCGCCTACGAGCAGTACTTC.

Here the CDR3 reads CASSFELAGGMWTDTQYF. CDR3 nucleotide sequence: TGTGCCAGCAGCTTCGAGCTAGCGGGGGGAATGTGGACAGATACGCAGTATTTT. The chain recombines TRBV5-4 with TRBJ2-3, with 11 bases lining up with TRBD2. Germline V gene sequence: CDR1 SGHNT, CDR2 YYREEE (reference sequence). V was clipped by 2 bases and J by 3 bases; unmatched bases: 11. This CDR3 has 18 residues.

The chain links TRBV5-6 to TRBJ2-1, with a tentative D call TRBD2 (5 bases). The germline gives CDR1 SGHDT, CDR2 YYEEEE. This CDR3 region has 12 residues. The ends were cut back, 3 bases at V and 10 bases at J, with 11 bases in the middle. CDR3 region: CASSSSSREQFF. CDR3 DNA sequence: TGTGCCAGCAGCTCTTCTAGCAGGGAGCAGTTCTTC.

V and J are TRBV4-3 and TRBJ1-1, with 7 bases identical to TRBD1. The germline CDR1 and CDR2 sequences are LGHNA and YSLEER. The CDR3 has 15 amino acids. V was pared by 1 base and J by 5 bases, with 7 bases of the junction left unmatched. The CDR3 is CASSQGQGVGTEAFF. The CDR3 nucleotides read TGCGCCAGCAGCCAAGGCCAGGGGGTAGGGACTGAAGCTTTCTTT.

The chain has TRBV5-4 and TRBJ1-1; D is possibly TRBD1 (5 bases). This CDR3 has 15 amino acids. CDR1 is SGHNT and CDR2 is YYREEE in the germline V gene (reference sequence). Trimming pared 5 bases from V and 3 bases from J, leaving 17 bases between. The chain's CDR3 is CASRTLGVGDTEAFF. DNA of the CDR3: TGTGCCAGCAGAACTTTGGGGGTGGGAGACACTGAAGCTTTCTTT.

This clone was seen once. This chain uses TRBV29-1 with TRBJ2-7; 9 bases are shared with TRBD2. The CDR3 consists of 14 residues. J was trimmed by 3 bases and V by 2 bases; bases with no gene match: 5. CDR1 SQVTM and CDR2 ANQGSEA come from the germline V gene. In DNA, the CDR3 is TGCAGCGTTGAATACAGCGGGGGGATCTACGAGCAGTACTTC. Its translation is CSVEYSGGIYEQYF.

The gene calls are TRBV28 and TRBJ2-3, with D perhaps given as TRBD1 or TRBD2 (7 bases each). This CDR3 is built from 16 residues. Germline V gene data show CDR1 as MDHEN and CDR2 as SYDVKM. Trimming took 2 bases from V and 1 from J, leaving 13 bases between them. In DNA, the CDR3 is TGTGCCAGCAGTTTAATCTCAGGGGGGGGCACAGATACGCAGTATTTT. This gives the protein CASSLISGGGTDTQYF. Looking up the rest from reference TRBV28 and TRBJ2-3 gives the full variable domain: DVKVTQSSRYLVKRTGEKVFLECVQDMDHENMFWYRQDPGLGLRLIYFSYDVKMKEKGDIPEGYSVSREKKERFSLILESASTNQTSMYLCASSLISGGGTDTQYFGPGTRLTVL.

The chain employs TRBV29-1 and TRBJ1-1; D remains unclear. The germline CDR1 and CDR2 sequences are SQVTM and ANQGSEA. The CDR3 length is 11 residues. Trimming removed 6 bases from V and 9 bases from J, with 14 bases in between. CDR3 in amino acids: CSVGTGGQAFF. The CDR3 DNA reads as TGCAGCGTCGGAACTGGTGGGCAAGCTTTCTTT. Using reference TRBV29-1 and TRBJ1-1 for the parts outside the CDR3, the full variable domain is SAVISQKPSRDICQRGTSLTIQCQVDSQVTMMFWYRQQPGQSLTLIATANQGSEATYESGFVIDKFPISRPNLTFSTLTVSNMSPEDSSIYLCSVGTGGQAFFGQGTRLTVV.

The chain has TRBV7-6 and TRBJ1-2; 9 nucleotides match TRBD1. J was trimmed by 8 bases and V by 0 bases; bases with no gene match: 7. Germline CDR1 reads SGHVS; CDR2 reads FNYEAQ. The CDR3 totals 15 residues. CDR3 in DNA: TGTGCCAGCAGCTTAGCGGGACAGGGATCCGACGGCTACACCTTC. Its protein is CASSLAGQGSDGYTF.

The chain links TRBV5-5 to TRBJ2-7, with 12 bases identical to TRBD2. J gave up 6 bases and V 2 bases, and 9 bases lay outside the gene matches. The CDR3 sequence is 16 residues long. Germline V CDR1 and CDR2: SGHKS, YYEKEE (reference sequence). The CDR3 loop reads CASSLWTGLAGFEQYF. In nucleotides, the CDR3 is TGTGCCAGCAGCTTATGGACGGGACTAGCGGGTTTCGAGCAGTACTTC.